A selection of T cell receptor beta chains follows, all from one sample in a study of blood T cells in healthy people across ages. TCRdb ran MiXCR on the 5' RACE reads and lists one entry per CDR3 protein. The table includes over a million distinct CDR3 sequences, around 27% detected once. These records were also assigned to another study, of T cells of mothers and their children.

The specimen sequenced was blood. These receptors were obtained from a girl aged 2 to 10 in good health. CDR3s include the opening cysteine and the closing phenylalanine or tryptophan. Fields, in order: J gene, D gene, clone size, V gene, CDR3 length, CDR3 protein, CDR3 DNA. D genes are given only for firm matches. Expanded clones are given a class, and other clones once, few, many or no size at all.

J gene: TRBJ2-1; D gene: .; clone size: few; V gene: TRBV14; CDR3 length: 13; CDR3 protein: CASSQDLFGEQFF; CDR3 DNA: TGTGCCAGCAGCCAAGATTTGTTTGGAGAGCAGTTCTTC
J gene: TRBJ2-1; D gene: .; clone size: once; V gene: TRBV18; CDR3 length: 12; CDR3 protein: CASSMMDNEQFF; CDR3 DNA: TGTGCCAGCTCAATGATGGACAATGAGCAGTTCTTC
J gene: TRBJ1-1; D gene: .; clone size: .; V gene: TRBV2; CDR3 length: 11; CDR3 protein: CASSDRGEAFF; CDR3 DNA: TGTGCCAGCAGTGACAGGGGTGAAGCTTTCTTT
J gene: TRBJ2-5; D gene: .; clone size: .; V gene: TRBV7-9; CDR3 length: 15; CDR3 protein: CASSSSLTVQETQYF; CDR3 DNA: TGTGCCAGCAGCTCGTCCCTTACAGTTCAAGAGACCCAGTACTTC
J gene: TRBJ2-3; D gene: .; clone size: .; V gene: TRBV3-1; CDR3 length: 12; CDR3 protein: CASSQEKDTQYF; CDR3 DNA: TGTGCCAGCAGCCAAGAGAAAGATACGCAGTATTTT
J gene: TRBJ2-1; D gene: TRBD1; clone size: .; V gene: TRBV5-6; CDR3 length: 16; CDR3 protein: CASSFSVKGAYDEQFF; CDR3 DNA: TGTGCCAGCAGCTTTTCTGTAAAGGGGGCATACGATGAGCAGTTCTTC
J gene: TRBJ1-2; D gene: .; clone size: .; V gene: TRBV15; CDR3 length: 13; CDR3 protein: CATSIIPNYGYTF; CDR3 DNA: TGTGCCACCAGCATAATTCCCAACTATGGCTACACCTTC
J gene: TRBJ2-5; D gene: .; clone size: few; V gene: TRBV3-1; CDR3 length: 14; CDR3 protein: CASSQGSSRQTQYF; CDR3 DNA: TGTGCCAGCAGCCAAGGGAGCTCAAGACAGACCCAGTACTTC
J gene: TRBJ2-1; D gene: .; clone size: .; V gene: TRBV14; CDR3 length: 14; CDR3 protein: CASSQRVADNEQFF; CDR3 DNA: TGTGCCAGCAGCCAACGGGTAGCGGACAATGAGCAGTTCTTC
J gene: TRBJ2-7; D gene: TRBD1; clone size: few; V gene: TRBV5-6; CDR3 length: 16; CDR3 protein: CGSSFSTGGLSYEQYF; CDR3 DNA: TGTGGCAGCAGCTTCTCTACAGGGGGCCTCTCCTACGAGCAGTACTTC
J gene: TRBJ1-2; D gene: .; clone size: few; V gene: TRBV9; CDR3 length: 12; CDR3 protein: CASSELTRGYTF; CDR3 DNA: TGTGCCAGCAGCGAATTAACGAGAGGCTACACCTTC
J gene: TRBJ1-1; D gene: .; clone size: .; V gene: TRBV19; CDR3 length: 12; CDR3 protein: CASSIPNTEAFF; CDR3 DNA: TGTGCCAGTAGTATACCGAACACTGAAGCTTTCTTT
J gene: TRBJ2-7; D gene: .; clone size: .; V gene: TRBV11-2; CDR3 length: 15; CDR3 protein: CASSFKDWLIYEQYF; CDR3 DNA: TGTGCCAGCAGCTTCAAGGACTGGTTAATCTACGAGCAGTACTTC
J gene: TRBJ2-5; D gene: .; clone size: .; V gene: TRBV29-1; CDR3 length: 11; CDR3 protein: CSVPAQETQYF; CDR3 DNA: TGCAGCGTCCCTGCTCAAGAGACCCAGTACTTC
J gene: TRBJ2-3; D gene: .; clone size: .; V gene: TRBV6-5; CDR3 length: 16; CDR3 protein: CASTEGTGVSTDTQYF; CDR3 DNA: TGTGCCAGCACCGAAGGGACTGGGGTCAGCACAGATACGCAGTATTTT
J gene: TRBJ1-1; D gene: .; clone size: few; V gene: TRBV9; CDR3 length: 14; CDR3 protein: CASSVEHMNTEAFF; CDR3 DNA: TGTGCCAGCAGCGTAGAACACATGAACACTGAAGCTTTCTTT
J gene: TRBJ2-5; D gene: .; clone size: .; V gene: TRBV29-1; CDR3 length: 13; CDR3 protein: CSVLPEGQETQYF; CDR3 DNA: TGCAGCGTTCTCCCCGAAGGGCAAGAGACCCAGTACTTC
J gene: TRBJ2-5; D gene: .; clone size: few; V gene: TRBV10-3; CDR3 length: 12; CDR3 protein: CAISEFGETQYF; CDR3 DNA: TGTGCTATCAGTGAGTTTGGGGAGACCCAGTACTTC
J gene: TRBJ1-3; D gene: .; clone size: .; V gene: TRBV11-2; CDR3 length: 16; CDR3 protein: CASSPTGPISGNTIYF; CDR3 DNA: TGTGCCAGCAGCCCAACCGGGCCCATCTCTGGAAACACCATATATTTT
J gene: TRBJ1-2; D gene: .; clone size: few; V gene: TRBV7-8; CDR3 length: 13; CDR3 protein: CASSLVEGAGYTF; CDR3 DNA: TGTGCCAGCAGCTTAGTCGAAGGGGCCGGCTACACCTTC
J gene: TRBJ2-7; D gene: .; clone size: .; V gene: TRBV5-4; CDR3 length: 13; CDR3 protein: CASSTGRAYEQYF; CDR3 DNA: TGTGCCAGCAGTACAGGGCGCGCCTACGAGCAGTACTTC
J gene: TRBJ2-5; D gene: .; clone size: .; V gene: TRBV5-6; CDR3 length: 13; CDR3 protein: CASSVQGPQTQYF; CDR3 DNA: TGTGCCAGCAGCGTCCAGGGGCCTCAGACCCAGTACTTC
J gene: TRBJ2-5; D gene: .; clone size: .; V gene: TRBV5-1; CDR3 length: 13; CDR3 protein: CASSLLRRETQYF; CDR3 DNA: TGCGCCAGCAGCTTGCTGAGAAGAGAGACCCAGTACTTC
J gene: TRBJ2-5; D gene: .; clone size: few; V gene: TRBV28; CDR3 length: 11; CDR3 protein: CASSLASGQYF; CDR3 DNA: TGTGCCAGCAGTTTGGCGTCCGGGCAGTACTTC
J gene: TRBJ1-1; D gene: .; clone size: few; V gene: TRBV4-3; CDR3 length: 18; CDR3 protein: CASSQDGGASYMNTEAFF; CDR3 DNA: TGCGCCAGCAGCCAAGATGGGGGCGCCAGTTACATGAACACTGAAGCTTTCTTT
J gene: TRBJ2-1; D gene: .; clone size: .; V gene: TRBV28; CDR3 length: 14; CDR3 protein: CASTLGSSYNEQFF; CDR3 DNA: TGTGCCAGTACTTTGGGGAGCTCCTACAATGAGCAGTTCTTC
J gene: TRBJ2-4; D gene: .; clone size: few; V gene: TRBV29-1; CDR3 length: 14; CDR3 protein: CSVGGRLAKNIQYF; CDR3 DNA: TGCAGCGTTGGTGGCAGGTTAGCCAAAAACATTCAGTACTTC
J gene: TRBJ2-7; D gene: .; clone size: .; V gene: TRBV18; CDR3 length: 14; CDR3 protein: CASSPDGPSYEQYF; CDR3 DNA: TGTGCCAGCTCACCTGACGGGCCTTCCTACGAGCAGTACTTC
J gene: TRBJ2-1; D gene: TRBD2; clone size: few; V gene: TRBV20-1; CDR3 length: 16; CDR3 protein: CSARILLAGGYNEQFF; CDR3 DNA: TGCAGTGCTAGAATACTACTAGCGGGGGGTTACAATGAGCAGTTCTTC
J gene: TRBJ2-3; D gene: .; clone size: once; V gene: TRBV10-3; CDR3 length: 11; CDR3 protein: CAISATDTQYF; CDR3 DNA: TGTGCCATCAGTGCTACAGATACGCAGTATTTT
J gene: TRBJ2-7; D gene: TRBD1; clone size: few; V gene: TRBV12-3/TRBV12-4; CDR3 length: 14; CDR3 protein: CASRFQIQGSEQYF; CDR3 DNA: TGTGCCAGCAGATTTCAGATACAGGGGAGCGAGCAGTACTTC
J gene: TRBJ2-1; D gene: .; clone size: .; V gene: TRBV13; CDR3 length: 14; CDR3 protein: CASSSTGGHDEQFF; CDR3 DNA: TGTGCCAGCAGCTCGACGGGGGGACACGATGAGCAGTTCTTC
J gene: TRBJ2-6; D gene: .; clone size: few; V gene: TRBV2; CDR3 length: 13; CDR3 protein: CASTATSGHVLTF; CDR3 DNA: TGTGCCAGCACCGCGACGTCTGGTCACGTCCTGACTTTC